This TCR beta chain was sequenced for a study of low-dose radiotherapy and immunotherapy resistance in tumors (dated by TCRdb to between 2022 and 2023). Background for the entire study: Cohort 1 received 0.5 Gy per fraction every 2 weeks, with a prescribed total PTV dose of 6.5 Gy. Cohort 2 received 1 Gy per fraction every two weeks, with a total of 13 Gy over 26 weeks. Patients took aspirin 300 mg orally once daily for four cycles, starting on cycle 1 day 1. Randomization of trial participants into treatment groups was not performed. Eight patients were included in the translational analysis, namely three from the first dose cohort plus the first five from the second dose cohort. Cyclophosphamide 200 mg/m2 was administered intravenously every two weeks, one day before each radiation and immunotherapy administration. Nivolumab was administered intravenously as a 240 mg flat dose every two weeks, and ipilimumab was administered intravenously at 1 mg/kg every six weeks.

This clonotype was recorded many times. No cognate antigen has been identified for it. Base quality data are lacking; no much larger clone is found one base away. The time point label corresponds to: after trial treatment. What the treatment or condition label conveys for this sample: LDRT plus nivolumab, ipilimumab, low-dose cyclophosphamide and aspirin (RACIN trial). The donors took part in RACIN, a single-arm, phase I, dose-escalation trial that combined nivolumab, ipilimumab, aspirin, low-dose cyclophosphamide and low-dose radiotherapy. To be eligible, a patient needed to have an advanced solid tumor that was TIL-negative. CDR1 and CDR2 are drawn from the germline V gene: SGHRS, YFSETQ. The CDR3 spans 12 residues, from the cysteine through the phenylalanine. Just the 36-base CDR3 DNA is kept, in frame starting at base 1. A distance of 11 bases separates the germline ends of V and J, which lose 4 bases and 9 bases respectively.

The reads were generated on an Illumina HiSeq 2500. To make first-strand cDNA, Superscript III was used along with a set of TRAV- and TRBV-specific primers so that both the TCRalpha and TCRbeta chains were covered. TCRs were amplified with Phusion for about 20 PCR cycles using a constant-region primer together with the adapter attached to the V primers. The isolated mRNA was amplified using the MessageAmp II aRNA Amplification Kit, with in vitro transcription performed for roughly 16 hours at 37 degrees C. The Dynabeads mRNA DIRECT Purification Kit was used to isolate the mRNA for TCR sequencing. Indexed Illumina adapters were added in a second Phusion PCR of approximately 27 cycles, after which AMPure XP beads were used to purify the products. The paper's data handling went like this. Using custom Perl scripts, TCR sequences encoding the same protein were pooled, out-of-frame sequences were removed, and the abundance of each clonotype was computed. Any TCR sequence supported by only a single read was excluded from analysis. Shannon entropy, Gini index, clonality, richness, and the frequency of TCRs shared between repertoires were included as repertoire metrics. TCRdb's own reprocessing of the public reads used fastp at Q25 and MiXCR and kept productive beta chains. Each CDR3 protein gets just one entry, which takes the most common genes and DNA from the rows behind it. TCRdb's processing, not the authors' own work, is the source of the V and J calls. A total of about 58,000 distinct CDR3 sequences appear in this sample, about 23% of them only once. The ten most abundant clones make up 6.5% to 8% of the sample.

The sequence links TRBV5-1 to TRBJ2-1; no D segment can be confidently identified. This sample comprised PBMCs, obtained after low-dose radiotherapy plus immunotherapy. This clonotype originated in a male donor with prostate cancer. The nucleotides read TGCGCCAGCAGCCTCAATCGGGTTGAGCAGTTCTTC. Its protein reads: CASSLNRVEQFF.